The 13 T cell receptor beta chains reported below all come from one sample, sequenced in a study of cytomegalovirus exposure and HLA in healthy donors. 60 Vbeta and 13 Jbeta primers were used in PCR. Data came from immunoSEQ multiplex PCR; TCRdb stores just in-frame clones and leaves some out. Of 270,000 or so clones listed, 80% to 90% were seen once; the top ten hold less than 4%. The sequenced material came from PBMCs. The receptor set was obtained from a middle-aged man in good health and CMV-seropositive.

The V call is TRBV2, the J call TRBJ2-1; D remains ambiguous. V lost 1 base and J 8 bases, leaving 12 bases between the germline ends. CDR1 is SNHLY, CDR2 FYNNEI, per germline. The CDR3 runs to 14 residues. The CDR3 sequence is CASSEGNSWDEQFF. CDR3 DNA sequence: TGTGCCAGCAGTGAAGGGAATAGCTGGGATGAGCAGTTCTTC. Filled out from reference TRBV2 and TRBJ2-1, the complete variable domain reads EPEVTQTPSHQVTQMGQEVILRCVPISNHLYFYWYRQILGQKVEFLVSFYNNEISEKSEIFDDQFSVERPDGSNFTLKIRSTKLEDSAMYFCASSEGNSWDEQFFGPGTRLTVL.

The chain employs TRBV6-5 and TRBJ2-1, with 13 positions matching TRBD2. With V trimmed by 4 bases and J by 8 bases, 8 bases remained unmatched. Looked up from germline, CDR1 is MNHEY and CDR2 is SVGAGI. CDR3 length: 16 amino acids. CDR3 sequence: CASSWTSGRVSDEQFF. In DNA form, the CDR3 reads TGTGCCAGCAGTTGGACTAGCGGGAGAGTAAGCGATGAGCAGTTCTTC.

V usage is TRBV9 and J usage is TRBJ1-1; D is ambiguous. Germline V gene lookup returns CDR1 SGDLS and CDR2 YYNGEE. The CDR3 totals 15 residues. V lost 0 bases, J lost 4 bases, and 13 bases lay in between. CDR3 protein: CASSVGPVQTTEAFF. The CDR3 DNA follows: TGTGCCAGCAGCGTAGGTCCAGTTCAAACCACTGAAGCTTTCTTT.

The chain is built from TRBV11-2 and TRBJ2-3; 16 bases are a match to TRBD2. J lost 9 bases, V lost 6 bases, and 3 bases had no gene match. In germline, CDR1 is SGHAT, CDR2 FQNNGV. This CDR3 has 14 residues. The CDR3 DNA reads as TGTGCCAGCAGGGGACTAGCGGGAGGGAGGACGCAGTATTTT. This encodes CASRGLAGGRTQYF.

The J gene is TRBJ1-1, the V gene TRBV9; the D gene is possibly TRBD1 (6 bases). V was pared by 4 bases and J by 4 bases, with 17 bases between. Germline V gene data show CDR1 as SGDLS and CDR2 as YYNGEE. The CDR3 is 15 residues long. In nucleotides, the CDR3 is TGTGCCAGCAGCCTCTGGGGAGGGGGAGGCACTGAAGCTTTCTTT. Protein product: CASSLWGGGGTEAFF. Using reference TRBV9 and TRBJ1-1 for the parts outside the CDR3, the full variable domain is DSGVTQTPKHLITATGQRVTLRCSPRSGDLSVYWYQQSLDQGLQFLIQYYNGEERAKGNILERFSAQQFPDLHSELNLSSLELGDSALYFCASSLWGGGGTEAFFGQGTRLTVV.

V is TRBV19 and J is TRBJ2-3; D gene unclear. V was trimmed by 3 bases and J by 3 bases, leaving 13 bases between them. The CDR3 loop spans 15 amino acids. Looked up from germline, CDR1 is LNHDA and CDR2 is SQIVND (reference sequence). In DNA form, the CDR3 reads TGTGCCAGTAGTATCATGGTAGCACGGACAGATACGCAGTATTTT. Its translation is CASSIMVARTDTQYF.

The chain couples TRBV7-2 to TRBJ2-5; 8 bases align to TRBD1. Losses at the gene ends were 6 bases for V and 5 bases for J; bases not matched to a gene: 11. Germline V lookup: CDR1 SGHTA, CDR2 FQGNSA. The CDR3 loop spans 15 amino acids. The CDR3 DNA is TGTGCCAGCAGTAAAACCAGGGGGCTTAGGGAGACCCAGTACTTC. This translates into CASSKTRGLRETQYF.

This clone has just a few counts. The rearrangement joins TRBV19 to TRBJ2-7, with D possibly TRBD1 on 6 matching bases. The CDR3 totals 13 residues. Germline assignment: CDR1 LNHDA and CDR2 SQIVND (reference sequence). Trimming removed 5 bases at V and 3 bases at J, with 11 bases between. The CDR3 region has the DNA TGTGCCAGTAGTCCCGGCAGGGGCTACGAGCAGTACTTC. This gives the protein CASSPGRGYEQYF.

V gene TRBV25-1 combines with J gene TRBJ1-1; D may be TRBD1 (5 bases). This CDR3 region has 15 residues. The germline V gene encodes CDR1 MGHDK and CDR2 SYGVNS. V gave up 3 bases and J gave up 1 base, with 12 bases separating them. The CDR3 region is CASSEHVGGNTEAFF. The CDR3 DNA sequence: TGTGCCAGCAGTGAGCATGTCGGGGGGAACACTGAAGCTTTCTTT.

The rearrangement joins TRBV6-6 to TRBJ1-3; tentatively, D is TRBD1 (5 bases). The ends were cut back, 0 bases at V and 2 bases at J, with 11 bases in the middle. Per germline, CDR1 MNHNY and CDR2 SVGAGI (reference sequence). The length of the CDR3 is 16 residues. The CDR3 region is CASSYSLGLAGNTIYF. The CDR3 DNA reads as TGTGCCAGCAGTTACTCGTTGGGGCTGGCTGGAAACACCATATATTTT.

This rearrangement joins TRBV28 to TRBJ2-1; 9 bases align to TRBD2. V dropped 4 bases and J dropped 0; count of bases not matched to a gene: 4. CDR3 length equals 16 residues. Germline V gene lookup returns CDR1 MDHEN and CDR2 SYDVKM. The CDR3 DNA reads TGTGCCAGCAGTTCTCTAGCGGGAATCTCCTACAATGAGCAGTTCTTC. This translates into CASSSLAGISYNEQFF.

In this sample, this clone turned up once. Other DNA sequences in the sample encode the same CDR3. The chain employs TRBV7-8 and TRBJ1-5; D is unresolved. This CDR3 is 15 amino acids long. Germline CDR1 and CDR2: SGHVS and FQNEAQ. The V gene lost 5 bases and the J gene lost 1 base, with 12 bases spanning the gap. The CDR3 is CASSPPDGSNQPQHF. The CDR3 coding sequence is TGTGCCAGCAGCCCCCCTGACGGGAGCAATCAGCCCCAGCATTTT.

This chain uses TRBV4-1 with TRBJ2-1; D is perhaps TRBD2 (6 bases). The CDR3 contains 15 residues. Trimming left V 4 bases short and J 5 bases short, with 15 bases between. Germline V gene data show CDR1 as MGHRA and CDR2 as YSYEKL. The CDR3 here is CASSPSRGANNEQFF. As DNA, the CDR3 is TGCGCCAGCAGCCCCTCGCGGGGAGCTAACAATGAGCAGTTCTTC.